What follows are 32 T cell receptor beta chains derived from one specimen sequenced in a study of CD8+CD57+ T cells in acquired aplastic anemia. TCR beta VDJ and CDR3 profiles were obtained from a genomic DNA template. MiXCR, run by TCRdb on the reads, gives a single entry per CDR3 protein. The sample shows 160,000 or so distinct CDR3 sequences, around 48% of them seen only once. Sequencing involved patients with CD8+CD57+ cell expansion previously shown by flow cytometry. The sequenced material came from sorted CD4+, CD8+, or CD8+CD57+ T cells (not recorded which) from PBMCs. The receptors originated from a human donor with aplastic anemia.

This clonotype showed up many times. The V call is TRBV10-1, the J call TRBJ2-1; D ambiguous. Trimming removed 3 bases from V and 6 bases from J, with 12 bases in between. This CDR3 is built from 14 residues. Germline CDR1 and CDR2: WNHNN and SYGVQD (reference sequence). The DNA of the CDR3 is TGCGCCAGCAGTGATCCTGAGGCAGCCAATGAGCAGTTCTTC. Its protein product is CASSDPEAANEQFF.

The gene calls are TRBV29-1 and TRBJ1-2; maybe TRBD1 (6 bases). Deletions cut 4 bases from V and 2 bases from J, with 8 bases between. CDR1 and CDR2 (germline): SQVTM, ANQGSEA. This CDR3 has 12 residues. CDR3 bases: TGCAGCGTTGTCACAGGGAACTATGGCTACACCTTC. Translating gives CSVVTGNYGYTF.

The V call is TRBV2, the J call TRBJ2-1; D is unclear. Trimming took 5 bases from V and 5 from J, leaving 4 bases between them. The CDR3 spans 11 residues. Germline CDR1 and CDR2: SNHLY and FYNNEI. DNA for the CDR3: TGTGCCAGCAGTTTGCACAATGAGCAGTTCTTC. It specifies CASSLHNEQFF.

The V and J genes are TRBV29-1 and TRBJ2-7; D is unresolved. Trimming pared 4 bases from V and 0 bases from J, leaving 10 bases between. Per the germline V gene, CDR1 is SQVTM and CDR2 is ANQGSEA. CDR3 length: 13 residues. The CDR3 spells CSVGTVDSYEQYF. The DNA for the CDR3 is TGCAGCGTTGGTACAGTCGACTCCTACGAGCAGTACTTC.

This sequence joins TRBV10-3 and TRBJ1-3; D gene ambiguous. Trimming took 10 bases from V and 4 from J, leaving 17 bases between them. From germline, CDR1 is ENHRY and CDR2 SYGVKD. The CDR3 extends over 14 amino acids. CDR3 coding DNA: TGTGCCACTACTAGAGAGGGCGGAGGAAACACCATATATTTT. The encoded protein is CATTREGGGNTIYF.

This clonotype was picked up many times. V usage is TRBV5-1 and J usage is TRBJ2-7; 12 bases align to TRBD1. Germline values: CDR1 SGHRS, CDR2 YFSETQ. This CDR3 spans 16 amino acids. V shed 5 bases, J shed 7 bases, and the junction held 13 bases outside the gene matches. In nucleotides, the CDR3 is TGCGCCAGCAGACTAAATCCGGGACAGGGGGCGCGAGAGCAGTACTTC. This sequence encodes CASRLNPGQGAREQYF.

The chain employs TRBV5-1 and TRBJ2-2; D possibly corresponds to TRBD2 (6 bases). This CDR3 has 14 amino acids. Germline loops: CDR1 SGHRS, CDR2 YFSETQ. V gave up 0 bases and J gave up 6 bases, with 9 bases separating them. The DNA of the CDR3 is TGCGCCAGCAGCTTGGTAGGGGAGGCCGGGGAGCTGTTTTTT. This sequence encodes CASSLVGEAGELFF.

This clonotype was picked up one time. This chain connects TRBV2 to TRBJ2-7; 7 bases line up with TRBD1. CDR1 SNHLY and CDR2 FYNNEI come from the germline V gene. V was pared by 5 bases and J by 5 bases, with 0 bases of the junction left unmatched. The length of the CDR3 is 11 residues. The CDR3 DNA is TGTGCCAGCAGTCAGGGGGACGAGCAGTACTTC. It specifies CASSQGDEQYF.

V gene TRBV7-2 combines with J gene TRBJ2-7, with TRBD2 as a possible D gene (5 bases). The V gene's germline CDR1 is SGHTA and CDR2 FQGNSA. The CDR3 has 14 residues. Trimming cost V 5 bases and J 4 bases, with 15 bases left between them. DNA for the CDR3: TGTGCCAGCAGCCACTCGAGGGTGGGTTACGAGCAGTACTTC. It codes for CASSHSRVGYEQYF.

The V gene is TRBV7-3, the J gene TRBJ2-7; no definite D call. The CDR3 sequence is 15 residues long. The germline CDR1 and CDR2 sequences are SGHTA and FQGTGA. V lost 5 bases, J lost 2 bases, and 16 bases lay in between. CDR3 sequence: CASSLGPNQAYEQYF. The CDR3 DNA reads as TGTGCCAGCAGCCTCGGACCCAATCAAGCCTACGAGCAGTACTTC.

Note on this clonotype: The missing conserved phenylalanine or tryptophan at the end of this CDR3 makes a read error likely. J is TRBJ2-3 and V is TRBV29-1; 7 bases fit TRBD2. Looked up from germline, CDR1 is SQVTM and CDR2 is ANQGSEA. V shed 4 bases and J 4 bases; nucleotides not matched to a gene: 2. The CDR3 has 12 amino acids. This CDR3 reads CSVVAGADTQYS. CDR3 DNA sequence: TGCAGCGTTGTAGCGGGTGCAGATACGCAGTATTCT.

This clonotype was recorded only once. In DNA form, the CDR3 reads TGCAGCGTTGAAGATCAAGGGCGGCTAGCGGGAGCGCTAGATACGCAGTATTTT. This gives the protein CSVEDQGRLAGALDTQYF. The chain has TRBV29-1 and TRBJ2-3; 10 bases are shared with TRBD2. This CDR3 is built from 18 residues. V lost 0 bases to trimming and J lost 5 bases; unmatched junction nucleotides: 14. Germline CDR1 reads SQVTM; CDR2 reads ANQGSEA.

V gene TRBV20-1 combines with J gene TRBJ1-6; D possibly corresponds to TRBD1 (5 bases). The CDR3 contains 12 residues. The germline CDR1 and CDR2 sequences are DFQATT and SNEGSKA (reference sequence). V lost 0 bases and J 10 bases, leaving 7 bases between the germline ends. In nucleotides, the CDR3 is TGCAGTGCTAGAGACCAGGGCTCACCCCTCCACTTT. Amino acid sequence: CSARDQGSPLHF.

This chain joins TRBV25-1 and TRBJ2-5; 7 bases are a match to TRBD2. CDR3 length: 15 amino acids. CDR1 is MGHDK, CDR2 SYGVNS, per germline. The J segment lost 4 bases and the V segment lost 2 bases, leaving 7 bases of the junction unmatched. CDR3 protein: CASSEPAGSSETQYF. The CDR3 DNA reads as TGTGCCAGCAGTGAACCAGCGGGGAGTTCAGAGACCCAGTACTTC.

Ten or more counts support this clonotype. V usage is TRBV19 and J usage is TRBJ2-5, with 14 positions matching TRBD2. Germline CDR1 LNHDA, CDR2 SQIVND (reference sequence). The V segment lost 3 bases and the J segment 2 bases; nucleotides outside the gene matches: 14. The CDR3 runs 20 residues. CDR3 DNA: TGTGCCAGTAGTATCCGACTCCCCACGGGACTAGCGGGGGCACAAGAGACCCAGTACTTC. Its translation: CASSIRLPTGLAGAQETQYF.

A note on this clonotype: This may arise from a read error, as a much more abundant clone is one base away. J is TRBJ2-7 and V is TRBV6-2 or TRBV6-3, with 13 bases fitting TRBD2. The CDR3 runs to 14 residues. Germline assignment: CDR1 MNHEY and CDR2 SVGEGT. V shed 11 bases, J shed 7 bases, and the junction held 11 bases outside the gene matches. In nucleotides, the CDR3 is TGTGCCGGCAAAGCGGGACTAGCGGGGCGGGAGCAGTACTTC. Translated, it gives CAGKAGLAGREQYF.

This clonotype was seen repeatedly, ten times or more. This chain uses TRBV19 with TRBJ1-2; D not resolved. The CDR3 has 13 amino acids. Germline loops: CDR1 LNHDA, CDR2 SQIVND (reference sequence). Trimming took 3 bases from V and 8 from J, leaving 13 bases between them. CDR3 coding DNA: TGTGCCAGTAGTATTTTCCAAACGGGGGGCTACACCTTC. Protein product: CASSIFQTGGYTF.

This clonotype was recorded once. Compared with germline, one end of the junction differs, possibly owing to a read error. The chain is built from TRBV9 and TRBJ1-2; possibly TRBD1 for D (6 bases). Germline V lookup: CDR1 SGDLS, CDR2 YYNGEE. The CDR3 runs to 14 residues. For the CDR3, the DNA is TGTGCCAGCAGCGGGGGGGCAGTGTACTATGGGTACACCTTC. Translation gives CASSGGAVYYGYTF. Full variable domain (rest looked up from reference TRBV9 and TRBJ1-2): DSGVTQTPKHLITATGQRVTLRCSPRSGDLSVYWYQQSLDQGLQFLIQYYNGEERAKGNILERFSAQQFPDLHSELNLSSLELGDSALYFCASSGGAVYYGYTFGSGTRLTVV.

J is TRBJ2-7 and V is TRBV20-1, with D possibly called TRBD1 or TRBD2 (5 bases each). Trimming took off 0 bases at V and 0 bases at J, with 12 bases between the two ends. The CDR3 has 15 amino acids. CDR1 is DFQATT, CDR2 SNEGSKA, per germline (reference sequence). As DNA, the CDR3 is TGCAGTGCTAGAGATCTGAGGGGTAGCTCCTACGAGCAGTACTTC. Encoded protein: CSARDLRGSSYEQYF.

This clonotype was counted ten times or more. The rearrangement joins TRBV12-3 or TRBV12-4 to TRBJ2-6; the match to TRBD1 covers 7 bases. The CDR3 is made up of 14 amino acids. V shed 5 bases, J shed 9 bases, and the junction held 7 bases outside the gene matches. The CDR3: CASSVLTGYNVLTF. As DNA, the CDR3 is TGTGCCAGCAGTGTTTTGACAGGGTACAACGTCCTGACTTTC.

The chain joins TRBV10-3 to TRBJ1-4; 7 bases match TRBD1. Germline V gives CDR1 ENHRY, CDR2 SYGVKD. The CDR3 extends over 14 amino acids. J lost 12 bases, V lost 0 bases, and 7 bases had no gene match. CDR3: CAISESRDSEELFF. For the CDR3, the DNA is TGTGCCATCAGTGAGTCCCGGGACAGCGAAGAACTGTTTTTT.

This clonotype was seen ten or more times. The chain carries TRBV5-1 and TRBJ2-3, with 9 nucleotides matching TRBD2. The CDR3 runs 15 residues. V shed 1 base and J 10 bases; nucleotides not matched to a gene: 10. Germline lookup yields CDR1 SGHRS and CDR2 YFSETQ. The CDR3 DNA sequence: TGCGCCAGCAGCTTGACTAGCGGGCCTCCTGACGCGCAGTATTTT. This encodes CASSLTSGPPDAQYF.

Points on this clonotype: This may be a read error, as it is one base from a much larger clone. J is TRBJ2-5 and V is TRBV3-1, with 10 bases lining up with TRBD2. The V gene's germline CDR1 is LGHDT and CDR2 YNNKEL (reference sequence). CDR3 length equals 15 residues. The J segment lost 5 bases and the V segment lost 1 base, leaving 4 bases of the junction unmatched. Written as DNA, the CDR3 is TGTGCCAGCAGCCAAGCAGCGGGGGGGCGCGAGACCCAGTACTTC. This gives the protein CASSQAAGGRETQYF.

Worth noting for this clonotype: Possible read error: a much larger clone is one base away. This rearrangement joins TRBV7-2 to TRBJ2-7; 8 positions agree with TRBD1. CDR3 length equals 14 residues. Per the germline V gene, CDR1 is SGHTA and CDR2 is FQGNSA. V was clipped by 6 bases and J by 6 bases; unmatched bases: 10. The CDR3 DNA sequence: TGTGCCAGCAGTTCTTACAGGGGGACCTGCGAGCAGTACTTC. It is translated as CASSSYRGTCEQYF. The entire variable domain, with the rest obtained from reference TRBV7-2 and TRBJ2-7, is as follows: GAGVSQSPSNKVTEKGKDVELRCDPISGHTALYWYRQSLGQGLEFLIYFQGNSAPDKSGLPSDRFSAERTGGSVSTLTIQRTQQEDSAVYLCASSSYRGTCEQYFGPGTRLTVT.

The chain uses TRBV5-1 and TRBJ2-5; 11 bases are shared with TRBD1. With 7 bases clipped from V and 4 bases from J, the junction kept 9 bases outside the gene matches. CDR3 length: 15 residues. The germline V gene encodes CDR1 SGHRS and CDR2 YFSETQ. CDR3 sequence (DNA): TGCGCCAGCGGAACAGGACAGGGGGCTACAGAGACCCAGTACTTC. It yields the protein CASGTGQGATETQYF.

The chain carries TRBV7-8 and TRBJ1-2; no firm D call. Germline V CDR1 and CDR2: SGHVS, FQNEAQ. The CDR3 spans 12 residues. Trimming stripped 6 bases from V and 1 base from J, with 6 bases between. The CDR3 loop is CASSVGNYGYTF. CDR3 sequence (DNA): TGTGCCAGCAGTGTGGGTAACTATGGCTACACCTTC. Drawing the rest from reference TRBV7-8 and TRBJ1-2, the complete variable domain is GAGVSQSPRYKVAKRGQDVALRCDPISGHVSLFWYQQALGQGPEFLTYFQNEAQLDKSGLPSDRFFAERPEGSVSTLKIQRTQQEDSAVYLCASSVGNYGYTFGSGTRLTVV.

DNA for the CDR3: TGTGCCAGCAGCTGGGGGAGAGGGGCTAATGAAAAACTGTTTTTT. Protein product: CASSWGRGANEKLFF. The V gene is TRBV5-4, the J gene TRBJ1-4, with D possibly being TRBD1 (5 bases). Trimming took off 3 bases at V and 3 bases at J, with 12 bases between the two ends. This CDR3 region has 15 residues. Germline CDR1 and CDR2: SGHNT and YYREEE (reference sequence).

There are a few counts of this clonotype. The J gene is TRBJ1-5, the V gene TRBV15, with 10 bases lining up with TRBD1. CDR3 size: 13 residues. In germline, CDR1 is LNHNV, CDR2 YYDKDF (reference sequence). The J segment lost 4 bases and the V segment lost 7 bases, leaving 1 base of the junction unmatched. CDR3 in DNA: TGTGCCACCAAGGACAGGGGGAATCAGCCCCAGCATTTT. Residues: CATKDRGNQPQHF.

In this sample, this clonotype turned up a few times. The chain joins TRBV9 to TRBJ2-2; D unclear. Germline V gives CDR1 SGDLS, CDR2 YYNGEE. The CDR3 has 12 residues. V was trimmed by 3 bases and J by 1 base, leaving 1 base between them. DNA for the CDR3: TGTGCCAGCAGCGGGAACACCGGGGAGCTGTTTTTT. It codes for CASSGNTGELFF.

The table lists this clonotype with many counts. The V and J genes are TRBV20-1 and TRBJ1-5; 11 bases agree with TRBD1. J gave up 4 bases and V 6 bases, and 5 bases lay outside the gene matches. This CDR3 has 14 residues. Germline CDR1 is DFQATT and CDR2 is SNEGSKA (reference sequence). As DNA, the CDR3 is TGCAGTGCCGCCGGGACAGGGGGGAATCAGCCCCAGCATTTT. It specifies CSAAGTGGNQPQHF.

This clonotype was counted once. The chain employs TRBV19 and TRBJ1-2; tentative D call: TRBD1 (6 bases). Germline assignment: CDR1 LNHDA and CDR2 SQIVND (reference sequence). Trimming removed 7 bases at V and 3 bases at J, with 18 bases between. The CDR3 sequence is 15 residues long. As DNA, the CDR3 is TGTGCCAGTAACCCCGGACAGCTCGTAGACTATGGCTACACCTTC. It codes for CASNPGQLVDYGYTF.

This clonotype was observed many times. The chain is built from TRBV2 and TRBJ1-3, with TRBD1 as a possible D gene (5 bases). The V gene's germline CDR1 is SNHLY and CDR2 FYNNEI. Trimming cost V 6 bases and J 0 bases, with 12 bases left between them. The length of the CDR3 is 15 residues. The chain's CDR3 is CASRPTGGSGNTIYF. Here the CDR3 DNA reads TGTGCCAGCAGACCTACCGGGGGCTCTGGAAACACCATATATTTT.